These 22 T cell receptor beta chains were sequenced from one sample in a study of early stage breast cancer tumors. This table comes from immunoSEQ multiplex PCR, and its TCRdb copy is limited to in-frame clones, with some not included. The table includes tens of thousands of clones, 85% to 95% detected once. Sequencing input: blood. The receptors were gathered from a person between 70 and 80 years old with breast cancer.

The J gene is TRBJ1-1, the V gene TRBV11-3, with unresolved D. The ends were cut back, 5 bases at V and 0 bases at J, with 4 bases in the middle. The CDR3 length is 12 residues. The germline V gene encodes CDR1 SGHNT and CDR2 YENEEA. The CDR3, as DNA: TGTGCCAGCAGCCGGGTGAACACTGAAGCTTTCTTT. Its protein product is CASSRVNTEAFF.

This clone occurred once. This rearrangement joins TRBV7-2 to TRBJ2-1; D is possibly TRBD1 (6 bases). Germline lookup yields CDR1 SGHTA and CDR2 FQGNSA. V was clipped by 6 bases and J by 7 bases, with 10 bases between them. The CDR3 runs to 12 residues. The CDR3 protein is CASSRTGNEQFF. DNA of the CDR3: TGTGCCAGCAGTCGAACAGGGAATGAGCAGTTCTTC.

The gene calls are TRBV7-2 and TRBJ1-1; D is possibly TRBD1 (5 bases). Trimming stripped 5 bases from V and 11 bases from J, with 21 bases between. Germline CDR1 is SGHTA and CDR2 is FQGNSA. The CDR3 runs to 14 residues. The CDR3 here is CASSPPSIRGNAFF. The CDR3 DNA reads TGTGCCAGCAGCCCACCGAGCATTAGGGGTAACGCTTTCTTT. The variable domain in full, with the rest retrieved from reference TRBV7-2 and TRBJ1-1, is GAGVSQSPSNKVTEKGKDVELRCDPISGHTALYWYRQSLGQGLEFLIYFQGNSAPDKSGLPSDRFSAERTGGSVSTLTIQRTQQEDSAVYLCASSPPSIRGNAFFGQGTRLTVV.

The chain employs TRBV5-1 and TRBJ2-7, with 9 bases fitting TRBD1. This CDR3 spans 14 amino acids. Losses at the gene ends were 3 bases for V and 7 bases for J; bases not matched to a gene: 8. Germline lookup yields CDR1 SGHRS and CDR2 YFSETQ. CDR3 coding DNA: TGCGCCAGCAGCTCCCACAGGGGGCGGCGGGAGCAGTACTTC. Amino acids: CASSSHRGRREQYF.

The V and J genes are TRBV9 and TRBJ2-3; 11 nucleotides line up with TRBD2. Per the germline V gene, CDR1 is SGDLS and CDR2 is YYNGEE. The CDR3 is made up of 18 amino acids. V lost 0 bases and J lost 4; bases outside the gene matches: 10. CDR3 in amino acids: CASSVEPLSGRVADTQYF. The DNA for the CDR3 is TGTGCCAGCAGCGTAGAGCCCCTTAGCGGGAGGGTCGCAGATACGCAGTATTTT. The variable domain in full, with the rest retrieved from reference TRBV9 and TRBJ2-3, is DSGVTQTPKHLITATGQRVTLRCSPRSGDLSVYWYQQSLDQGLQFLIQYYNGEERAKGNILERFSAQQFPDLHSELNLSSLELGDSALYFCASSVEPLSGRVADTQYFGPGTRLTVL.

This CDR3 is CASSLEGSSNTGELFF. CDR3 coding DNA: TGTGCCAGCAGCTTGGAGGGGTCTTCGAACACCGGGGAGCTGTTTTTT. This chain connects TRBV5-4 to TRBJ2-2; TRBD1 is a possible D gene (5 bases). Germline loops: CDR1 SGHNT, CDR2 YYREEE (reference sequence). The CDR3 is 16 residues long. V lost 0 bases, J lost 0 bases, and 9 bases lay in between.

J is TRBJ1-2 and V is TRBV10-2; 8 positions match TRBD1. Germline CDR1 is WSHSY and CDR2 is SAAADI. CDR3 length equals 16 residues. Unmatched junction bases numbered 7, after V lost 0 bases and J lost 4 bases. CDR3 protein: CASSESKAGGAYGYTF. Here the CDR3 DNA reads TGCGCCAGCAGTGAGTCTAAGGCAGGGGGCGCCTATGGCTACACCTTC.

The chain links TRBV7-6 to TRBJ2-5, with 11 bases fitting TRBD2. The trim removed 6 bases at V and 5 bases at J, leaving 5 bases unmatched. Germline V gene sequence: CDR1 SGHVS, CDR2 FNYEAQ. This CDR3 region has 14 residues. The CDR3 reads CASRSRLAGETQYF. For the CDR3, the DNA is TGTGCCAGCAGGAGTCGACTAGCGGGGGAGACCCAGTACTTC. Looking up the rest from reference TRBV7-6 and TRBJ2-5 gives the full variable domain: GAGVSQSPRYKVTKRGQDVALRCDPISGHVSLYWYRQALGQGPEFLTYFNYEAQQDKSGLPNDRFSAERPEGSISTLTIQRTEQRDSAMYRCASRSRLAGETQYFGPGTRLLVL.

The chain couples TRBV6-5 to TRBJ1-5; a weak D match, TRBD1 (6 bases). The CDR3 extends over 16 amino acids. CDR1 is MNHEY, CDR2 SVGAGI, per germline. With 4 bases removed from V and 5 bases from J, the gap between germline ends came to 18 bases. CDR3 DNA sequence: TGTGCCAGCAGTTCCCGAGAGGGCAGGGGTGATCAGCCCCAGCATTTT. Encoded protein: CASSSREGRGDQPQHF.

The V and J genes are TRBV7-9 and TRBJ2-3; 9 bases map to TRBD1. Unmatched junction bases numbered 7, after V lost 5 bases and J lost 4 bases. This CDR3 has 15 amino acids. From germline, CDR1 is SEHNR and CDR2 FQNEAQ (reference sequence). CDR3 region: CASSIKGQGPDTQYF. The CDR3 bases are TGTGCCAGCAGCATTAAAGGACAGGGGCCAGATACGCAGTATTTT.

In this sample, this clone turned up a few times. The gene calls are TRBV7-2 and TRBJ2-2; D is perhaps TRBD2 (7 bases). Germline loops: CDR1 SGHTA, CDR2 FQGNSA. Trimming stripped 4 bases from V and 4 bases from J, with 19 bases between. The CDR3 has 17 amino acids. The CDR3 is CASSSWGGREPTGELFF. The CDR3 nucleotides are TGTGCCAGCAGCTCGTGGGGGGGGCGGGAGCCCACCGGGGAGCTGTTTTTT.

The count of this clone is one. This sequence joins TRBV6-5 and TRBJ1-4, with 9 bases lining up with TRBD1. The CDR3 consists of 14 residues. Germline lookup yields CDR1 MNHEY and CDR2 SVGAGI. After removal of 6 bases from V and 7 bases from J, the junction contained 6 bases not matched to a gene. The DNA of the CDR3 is TGTGCCAGCAGGGGGGACAGGGACTCTGAAAAACTGTTTTTT. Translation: CASRGDRDSEKLFF.

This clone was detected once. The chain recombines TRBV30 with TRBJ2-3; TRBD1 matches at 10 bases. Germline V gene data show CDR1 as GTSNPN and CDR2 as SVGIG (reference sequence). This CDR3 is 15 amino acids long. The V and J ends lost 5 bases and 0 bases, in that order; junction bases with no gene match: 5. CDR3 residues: CAWHKGQGSTDTQYF. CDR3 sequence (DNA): TGTGCCTGGCATAAGGGACAGGGGAGCACAGATACGCAGTATTTT.

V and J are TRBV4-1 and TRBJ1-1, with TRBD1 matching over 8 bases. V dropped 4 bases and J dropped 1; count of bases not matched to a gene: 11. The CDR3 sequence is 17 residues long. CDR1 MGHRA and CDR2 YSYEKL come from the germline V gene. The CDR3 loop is CASSPPGNRGENTEAFF. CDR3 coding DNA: TGCGCCAGCAGCCCCCCTGGGAACAGGGGGGAGAACACTGAAGCTTTCTTT.

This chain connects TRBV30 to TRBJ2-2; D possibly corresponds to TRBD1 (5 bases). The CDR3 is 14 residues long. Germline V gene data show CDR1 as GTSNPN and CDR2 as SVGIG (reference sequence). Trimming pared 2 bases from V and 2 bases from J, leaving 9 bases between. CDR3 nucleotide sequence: TGTGCCTGGAGTTGGGGCGGCAACACCGGGGAGCTGTTTTTT. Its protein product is CAWSWGGNTGELFF.

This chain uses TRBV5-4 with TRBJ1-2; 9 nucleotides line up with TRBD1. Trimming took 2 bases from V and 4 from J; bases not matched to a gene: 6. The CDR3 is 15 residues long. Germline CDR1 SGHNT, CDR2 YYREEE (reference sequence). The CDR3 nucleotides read TGTGCCAGCAGCTTATCGGGACAGGGAGCCTATGGCTACACCTTC. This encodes CASSLSGQGAYGYTF. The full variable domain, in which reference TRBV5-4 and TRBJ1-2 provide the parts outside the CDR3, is ETGVTQSPTHLIKTRGQQVTLRCSSQSGHNTVSWYQQALGQGPQFIFQYYREEENGRGNFPPRFSGLQFPNYSSELNVNALELDDSALYLCASSLSGQGAYGYTFGSGTRLTVV.

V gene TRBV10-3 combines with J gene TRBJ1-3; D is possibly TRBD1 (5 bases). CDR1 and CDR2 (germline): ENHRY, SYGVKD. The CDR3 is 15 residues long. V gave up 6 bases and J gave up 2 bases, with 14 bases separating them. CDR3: CAISAGGMAGNTIYF. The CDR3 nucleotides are TGTGCCATCAGCGCGGGGGGAATGGCTGGAAACACCATATATTTT.

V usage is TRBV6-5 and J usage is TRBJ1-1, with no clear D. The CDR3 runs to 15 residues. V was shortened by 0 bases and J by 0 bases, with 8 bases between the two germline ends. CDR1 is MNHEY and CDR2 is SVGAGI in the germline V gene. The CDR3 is CASSYSKPVNTEAFF. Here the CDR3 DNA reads TGTGCCAGCAGTTACTCGAAGCCTGTGAACACTGAAGCTTTCTTT.

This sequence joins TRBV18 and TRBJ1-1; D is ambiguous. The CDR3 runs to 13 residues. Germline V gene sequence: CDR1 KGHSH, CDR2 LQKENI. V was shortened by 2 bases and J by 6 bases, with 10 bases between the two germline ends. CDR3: CASSPSGGAEAFF. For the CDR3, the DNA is TGTGCCAGCTCACCAAGCGGTGGTGCTGAAGCTTTCTTT.

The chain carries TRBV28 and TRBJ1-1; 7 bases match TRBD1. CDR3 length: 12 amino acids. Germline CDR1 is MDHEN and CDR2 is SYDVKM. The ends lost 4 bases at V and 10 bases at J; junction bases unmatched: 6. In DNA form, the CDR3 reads TGTGCCAGCAGTTCGGCAGGGGGGAGAGCTTTCTTT. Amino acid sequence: CASSSAGGRAFF.

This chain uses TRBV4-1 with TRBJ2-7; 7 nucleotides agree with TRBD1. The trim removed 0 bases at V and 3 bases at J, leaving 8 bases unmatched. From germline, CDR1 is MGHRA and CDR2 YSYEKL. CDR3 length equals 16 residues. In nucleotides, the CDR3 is TGCGCCAGCAGCCAAGATCGGGGACAGAATTACTACGAGCAGTACTTC. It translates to CASSQDRGQNYYEQYF.

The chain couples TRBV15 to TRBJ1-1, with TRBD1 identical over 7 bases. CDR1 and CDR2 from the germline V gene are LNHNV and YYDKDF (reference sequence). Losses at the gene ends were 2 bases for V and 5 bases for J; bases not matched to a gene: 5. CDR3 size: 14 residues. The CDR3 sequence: CATSRLVTGTEAFF. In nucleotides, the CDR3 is TGTGCCACCAGCAGACTAGTGACAGGGACTGAAGCTTTCTTT.